These 10 T cell receptor beta chains were all obtained from the same sample, sequenced in a study of blood T cell repertoires in COVID-19. The assay was immunoSEQ multiplex PCR, and TCRdb's table has in-frame clones only and misses some. Among roughly 45,000 clones listed, around 79% were seen once. The sample consisted of peripheral blood. The receptors derive from an older woman with acute or convalescent COVID-19.

The chain employs TRBV6-5 and TRBJ2-7, with 7 positions matching TRBD1. Germline V lookup: CDR1 MNHEY, CDR2 SVGAGI. Unmatched junction bases numbered 8, after V lost 6 bases and J lost 0 bases. The CDR3 extends over 15 amino acids. The CDR3 DNA reads TGTGCCAGCAGATCTCCGGGACAGAGCTCCTACGAGCAGTACTTC. It specifies CASRSPGQSSYEQYF.

The genes are TRBV15 and TRBJ2-2, with D possibly being TRBD2 (6 bases). Germline CDR1 reads LNHNV; CDR2 reads YYDKDF (reference sequence). This CDR3 is built from 16 residues. Trimming shortened V by 4 bases and J by 1 base, and 13 bases separated the two germline ends. The CDR3, as DNA: TGTGCCACCAGCACATGGGACTCCCAGAACACCGGGGAGCTGTTTTTT. This sequence encodes CATSTWDSQNTGELFF. Full variable domain (rest looked up from reference TRBV15 and TRBJ2-2): DAMVIQNPRYQVTQFGKPVTLSCSQTLNHNVMYWYQQKSSQAPKLLFHYYDKDFNNEADTPDNFQSRRPNTSFCFLDIRSPGLGDTAMYLCATSTWDSQNTGELFFGEGSRLTVL.

This clone was seen only once. The chain employs TRBV7-9 and TRBJ1-2, with D uncertain. The V end was cut by 2 bases, the J end by 8 bases, with 9 bases between. This CDR3 has 12 residues. The germline V gene has CDR1 SEHNR and CDR2 FQNEAQ (reference sequence). The CDR3 sequence is CASSLSGIGYTF. The DNA for the CDR3 is TGTGCCAGCAGCTTATCCGGGATCGGCTACACCTTC.

The chain links TRBV11-1 to TRBJ1-2; 8 bases fit TRBD1. V shed 1 base and J 9 bases; nucleotides not matched to a gene: 7. The CDR3 is 14 amino acids. CDR1 is SGHAT, CDR2 FQDESV, per germline (reference sequence). CDR3 sequence: CASSLGAGGERYTF. DNA of the CDR3: TGTGCCAGCAGCTTAGGGGCAGGGGGCGAGCGCTACACCTTC.

This rearrangement joins TRBV5-1 to TRBJ1-3; D not certain. This CDR3 has 14 amino acids. Per germline, CDR1 SGHRS and CDR2 YFSETQ. Trimming left V 0 bases short and J 0 bases short, with 4 bases between. DNA for the CDR3: TGCGCCAGCAGCTTGGTCCTCTCTGGAAACACCATATATTTT. Translating gives CASSLVLSGNTIYF.

The rearrangement joins TRBV7-9 to TRBJ1-2, with no clear D. Germline CDR1 SEHNR, CDR2 FQNEAQ (reference sequence). The CDR3 consists of 11 residues. V was cut by 5 bases and J by 11 bases, with 12 bases left in between. In DNA, the CDR3 is TGTGCCAGCAGCCTACAGTCGACGTACACCTTC. Its protein product is CASSLQSTYTF.

V is TRBV5-1 and J is TRBJ2-3, with 9 positions matching TRBD1. The germline CDR1 and CDR2 sequences are SGHRS and YFSETQ. J lost 6 bases, V lost 4 bases, and 6 bases had no gene match. This CDR3 region has 14 residues. In DNA form, the CDR3 reads TGCGCCAGCAGCCCCGACAGGGGGACGGATACGCAGTATTTT. It yields the protein CASSPDRGTDTQYF.

The V gene is TRBV19, the J gene TRBJ2-1; D perhaps matches TRBD1 (6 bases). This CDR3 has 15 amino acids. V was trimmed by 5 bases and J by 4 bases, leaving 15 bases between them. In germline, CDR1 is LNHDA, CDR2 SQIVND (reference sequence). This CDR3 is CASSHRWGLYNEQFF. CDR3 nucleotides: TGTGCCAGTAGTCACCGTTGGGGGCTTTACAATGAGCAGTTCTTC.

This chain uses TRBV19 with TRBJ2-2; a weak D match, TRBD2 (7 bases). The CDR3 is 21 amino acids. V lost 3 bases and J lost 0, with 26 bases in between. CDR1 and CDR2 (germline): LNHDA, SQIVND (reference sequence). The CDR3 DNA is TGTGCCAGTAGTATTACCCCAGGTAGGGCGGGGGCCACCGCGAACACCGGGGAGCTGTTTTTT. It is translated as CASSITPGRAGATANTGELFF.

The J gene is TRBJ1-3, the V gene TRBV19; D gene unclear. Germline values: CDR1 LNHDA, CDR2 SQIVND (reference sequence). V was clipped by 0 bases and J by 4 bases, with 13 bases between them. The CDR3 spans 16 residues. This chain's CDR3 is CASSIDRADEGNTIYF. The CDR3 DNA sequence: TGTGCCAGTAGTATAGACCGAGCGGACGAAGGAAACACCATATATTTT.